These T cell receptor beta chains were read from a single sample in a study of control samples from healthy donors and cancer patients. Profiling relied on immunoSEQ multiplex PCR, and the TCRdb table lists in-frame clones only, not all of them. This table holds 75,000 to 95,000 clones, roughly 91% found once. The sample was PBMCs. The receptors were sampled from a woman aged 50 to 60 with colorectal cancer. CDR3s include the opening cysteine and the closing phenylalanine or tryptophan. The order of the fields is CDR3 protein, CDR3 DNA, J gene, clone size, D gene, V gene. D genes are given only for firm matches. The size entry is marked missing in some rows and otherwise reads once, few, many or a size class.

CASGGGVPDTQYF	TGTGCCAGCGGGGGGGGCGTCCCAGATACGCAGTATTTT	TRBJ2-3	.	.	TRBV3-1/TRBV3-2
CASSLVGSGNSLGADTQYF	TGCGCCAGCAGCTTGGTGGGTAGCGGCAACTCCCTGGGCGCAGATACGCAGTATTTT	TRBJ2-3	.	.	TRBV5-1
CASSPNRLGDEKLFF	TGTGCCAGCAGTCCTAACAGGCTGGGGGATGAAAAACTGTTTTTT	TRBJ1-4	.	.	TRBV6-5
CASSLSGGAYNEQFF	TGTGCCAGCAGCCTTAGCGGGGGGGCCTACAATGAGCAGTTCTTC	TRBJ2-1	.	TRBD2	TRBV7-3
CASKDSTSNQPQHF	TGTGCCAGCAAGGATAGTACGAGCAATCAGCCCCAGCATTTT	TRBJ1-5	once	.	TRBV2
CASSAPSQGVHGYTF	TGTGCCAGCAGCGCCCCCTCACAGGGGGTCCATGGCTACACCTTC	TRBJ1-2	.	TRBD1	TRBV9
CASSYGGGQPQHF	TGTGCCAGCAGTTACGGGGGAGGGCAGCCCCAGCATTTT	TRBJ1-5	.	.	TRBV6-2/TRBV6-3
CASSLEAQAIGYTF	TGCGCCAGCAGCTTGGAGGCTCAAGCGATTGGCTACACCTTC	TRBJ1-2	few	.	TRBV5-1
CASSPTSGGAGDTQYF	TGTGCCAGCTCACCAACTAGCGGGGGGGCTGGAGATACGCAGTATTTT	TRBJ2-3	.	TRBD2	TRBV18
CASSERTGVTEAFF	TGCGCCAGCAGCGAAAGGACAGGGGTCACTGAAGCTTTCTTT	TRBJ1-1	.	TRBD1	TRBV5-1
CASSIDPGTDTQYF	TGTGCCAGTAGTATAGATCCAGGCACAGATACGCAGTATTTT	TRBJ2-3	once	.	TRBV19
CASTGLPTDTQYF	TGTGCCAGCACGGGACTCCCCACAGATACGCAGTATTTT	TRBJ2-3	.	.	TRBV5-8
CASSLVQGTNTEAFF	TGTGCCAGCAGCTTAGTCCAGGGGACGAACACTGAAGCTTTCTTT	TRBJ1-1	.	.	TRBV7-2
CASSLEGRGGAYNSPLHF	TGTGCCAGCAGCTTAGAGGGTAGGGGTGGGGCCTATAATTCACCCCTCCACTTT	TRBJ1-6	.	.	TRBV7-2
CASSYSGEPNYGYTF	TGCGCCAGCAGCTACTCGGGAGAGCCAAACTATGGCTACACCTTC	TRBJ1-2	.	.	TRBV5-1
CASSKGDRGREEKLFF	TGTGCCAGCAGCAAAGGGGACAGGGGGCGAGAGGAAAAACTGTTTTTT	TRBJ1-4	.	.	TRBV21-1
CASSLTEHETNVLTF	TGTGCCAGCAGCTTAACCGAGCATGAAACCAACGTCCTGACTTTC	TRBJ2-6	.	.	TRBV11-1
CASSLKEGLNTEAFF	TGTGCCAGCTCACTCAAGGAGGGTTTGAACACTGAAGCTTTCTTT	TRBJ1-1	.	.	TRBV18
CASGIDRGLGGYTF	TGTGCCAGCGGGATCGACAGGGGACTTGGGGGCTACACCTTC	TRBJ1-2	.	TRBD1	TRBV27
CSVYARGQGAVYGYTF	TGCAGCGTTTACGCGAGGGGACAGGGGGCAGTCTATGGCTACACCTTC	TRBJ1-2	.	TRBD1	TRBV29-1
CASSLLSSGAFNVLTF	TGTGCCAGCAGCTTATTGTCGTCGGGGGCGTTCAACGTCCTGACTTTC	TRBJ2-6	once	.	TRBV7-2
CASSLTGVGYGYTF	TGTGCCAGCAGTCTGACAGGGGTCGGCTATGGCTACACCTTC	TRBJ1-2	.	TRBD1	TRBV6-6
CASSYSGAYGYTF	TGTGCCAGCAGTTACTCGGGGGCCTATGGCTACACCTTC	TRBJ1-2	.	.	TRBV6-2/TRBV6-3
CASSQERRRAPNQPQHF	TGCGCCAGCAGCCAAGAGAGGAGGCGGGCCCCCAATCAGCCCCAGCATTTT	TRBJ1-5	.	.	TRBV4-1
CASSRRDKNIQYF	TGTGCCAGCAGCCGGAGGGACAAAAACATTCAGTACTTC	TRBJ2-4	.	.	TRBV7-2
CAWTLAGQETQYF	TGTGCCTGGACCTTAGCGGGTCAAGAGACCCAGTACTTC	TRBJ2-5	few	TRBD2	TRBV30
CASSQSKAGEQFF	TGCGCCAGCAGCCAATCCAAGGCAGGTGAGCAGTTCTTC	TRBJ2-1	.	.	TRBV4-3
CASSLAGGAGSYNEQFF	TGTGCCAGCAGCTTGGCCGGGGGGGCGGGCTCCTACAATGAGCAGTTCTTC	TRBJ2-1	.	TRBD2	TRBV5-4
CASSQPPTGSSYNEQFF	TGCGCCAGCAGCCAACCCCCGACAGGGAGCTCCTACAATGAGCAGTTCTTC	TRBJ2-1	.	TRBD1	TRBV4-1
CASSPRTVYGYTF	TGTGCCAGCAGCCCTAGGACAGTCTATGGCTACACCTTC	TRBJ1-2	.	.	TRBV14
CASSQTGRAGYTF	TGTGCCAGCAGTCAGACAGGGAGGGCTGGCTACACCTTC	TRBJ1-2	.	TRBD1	TRBV12-3/TRBV12-4
CASSVSKGMNSPLHF	TGTGCCAGCAGCGTATCAAAGGGCATGAATTCACCCCTCCACTTT	TRBJ1-6	.	.	TRBV9
CASSGQPGDTEAFF	TGTGCCAGTAGTGGGCAACCGGGGGACACTGAAGCTTTCTTT	TRBJ1-1	.	.	TRBV19
CASSEVAVNTGELFF	TGCGCCAGCAGTGAGGTAGCTGTGAACACCGGGGAGCTGTTTTTT	TRBJ2-2	.	.	TRBV10-2
CASTIGSFTDTQYF	TGTGCCAGCACCATTGGTAGTTTCACAGATACGCAGTATTTT	TRBJ2-3	.	.	TRBV28
CASSQDRDRVITEAFF	TGCGCCAGCAGCCAAGATAGGGACAGGGTCATCACTGAAGCTTTCTTT	TRBJ1-1	once	TRBD1	TRBV4-3
CASSRTAATGPLNYGYTF	TGTGCCAGCAGTCGGACAGCGGCGACAGGCCCTCTAAACTATGGCTACACCTTC	TRBJ1-2	.	.	TRBV9
CASSPGQGETQYF	TGTGCCAGCAGCCCAGGACAGGGGGAGACCCAGTACTTC	TRBJ2-5	.	TRBD1	TRBV7-2
CAWSVGGRDGYTF	TGTGCCTGGAGTGTCGGGGGGAGGGATGGCTACACCTTC	TRBJ1-2	.	.	TRBV30
CAISGGQGIYGYTF	TGTGCCATCAGTGGTGGGCAGGGAATCTATGGCTACACCTTC	TRBJ1-2	.	.	TRBV10-3
CASSLGRQSYGYTF	TGTGCCAGCAGCTTGGGCCGGCAGTCCTATGGCTACACCTTC	TRBJ1-2	.	.	TRBV5-6
CASSLDNSPLHF	TGTGCCAGCAGCTTGGACAATTCACCCCTCCACTTT	TRBJ1-6	.	.	TRBV5-4
CASSGAGMVHEQFF	TGTGCCAGCAGTGGGGCGGGGATGGTACATGAGCAGTTCTTC	TRBJ2-1	.	.	TRBV25-1
CASSLGGTGTSNIQYF	TGTGCCAGCAGCTTAGGAGGAACCGGGACCTCCAACATTCAGTACTTC	TRBJ2-4	.	.	TRBV7-9
CASSLAGRGRGETQYF	TGTGCCAGCAGCTTAGCGGGCAGGGGAAGGGGGGAGACCCAGTACTTC	TRBJ2-5	.	.	TRBV7-2
CASTGGRTQYF	TGTGCCAGCACCGGGGGACGGACCCAGTACTTC	TRBJ2-5	.	.	TRBV7-9
CASSYGGMIARETQYF	TGTGCCAGCAGTTACGGGGGGATGATAGCGCGAGAGACCCAGTACTTC	TRBJ2-5	.	.	TRBV6-2/TRBV6-3
CASTPEGGLNEKLFF	TGTGCCAGCACCCCCGAGGGGGGGTTAAATGAAAAACTGTTTTTT	TRBJ1-4	.	.	TRBV25-1
CASSLKTGLTGELFF	TGTGCCAGCAGCCTTAAGACAGGGCTCACCGGGGAGCTGTTTTTT	TRBJ2-2	few	TRBD1	TRBV5-5
CASSQDLARYGYTF	TGCGCCAGCAGCCAAGATCTTGCGCGTTATGGCTACACCTTC	TRBJ1-2	once	.	TRBV4-3
CSVFDNEQFF	TGCAGCGTTTTTGACAATGAGCAGTTCTTC	TRBJ2-1	.	.	TRBV29-1
CASSNWEEGGSTDTQYF	TGTGCCAGCAGCAATTGGGAGGAGGGAGGAAGCACAGATACGCAGTATTTT	TRBJ2-3	.	.	TRBV21-1
CASSLDLRNTIYF	TGTGCCAGCAGTTTGGATTTGAGAAACACCATATATTTT	TRBJ1-3	.	.	TRBV12-3/TRBV12-4
CASSLGWGLSGNTIYF	TGCGCCAGCAGCTTGGGTTGGGGATTATCAGGAAACACCATATATTTT	TRBJ1-3	.	.	TRBV5-1
CASSFGGLSTDTQYF	TGTGCCAGCAGCTTCGGTGGCTTAAGCACAGATACGCAGTATTTT	TRBJ2-3	.	.	TRBV7-2
CSASRGPEAFF	TGCAGTGCTTCCCGGGGGCCTGAAGCTTTCTTT	TRBJ1-1	.	.	TRBV20-1
CASSLAGRVGSGLEQFF	TGCGCCAGCAGCTTGGCCGGTAGGGTTGGATCGGGTCTTGAGCAGTTCTTC	TRBJ2-1	.	.	TRBV5-1
CASSQGHGQPNTEAFF	TGCGCCAGCAGCCAGGGCCATGGACAGCCGAACACTGAAGCTTTCTTT	TRBJ1-1	once	.	TRBV4-3